The 4 T cell receptor beta chains below come from one sample, sequenced in a study of cytomegalovirus exposure and HLA in healthy donors. The primer mix had 60 Vbeta and 13 Jbeta primers. Here immunoSEQ multiplex PCR was the method, and the copy in TCRdb shows in-frame clones only, minus some. The sample carries approximately 150,000 clones, roughly 81% recorded once. The sample comprised PBMCs. The receptors originated from a girl between 10 and 17 years old in good health and CMV-seropositive.

The chain couples TRBV6-1 to TRBJ1-1; a weak D match, TRBD1 (5 bases). The CDR3 has 15 residues. Trimming stripped 7 bases from V and 3 bases from J, with 18 bases between. Germline CDR1 and CDR2: MNHNS and SASEGT. Here the CDR3 reads CASTILEAGHTEAFF. CDR3 DNA: TGTGCCAGCACCATACTCGAGGCAGGGCACACTGAAGCTTTCTTT.

The chain uses TRBV2 and TRBJ1-1; 8 bases match TRBD1. After removal of 7 bases from V and 1 base from J, the junction contained 14 bases not matched to a gene. The germline gives CDR1 SNHLY, CDR2 FYNNEI. This CDR3 is 17 amino acids long. In nucleotides, the CDR3 is TGTGCCAGCATCAAAAGGGAGTCAGGGGGCTGGAACACTGAAGCTTTCTTT. It codes for CASIKRESGGWNTEAFF.

The CDR3, as DNA: TGCGCCAGCAGCCATTACCCCCCGGCGGATCGGCCGAACGAGGAGCAGTTCTTC. It is translated as CASSHYPPADRPNEEQFF. The genes are TRBV4-1 and TRBJ2-1, with D uncertain. The germline V gene encodes CDR1 MGHRA and CDR2 YSYEKL. The CDR3 loop spans 18 amino acids. V gave up 3 bases and J gave up 10 bases, with 28 bases separating them.

The chain couples TRBV9 to TRBJ1-2, with D unresolved. CDR1 SGDLS and CDR2 YYNGEE come from the germline V gene. V gave up 1 base and J gave up 7 bases, with 23 bases separating them. The CDR3 is made up of 17 amino acids. The CDR3 sequence is CASSVSVGGEDQAGYTF. The DNA of the CDR3 is TGTGCCAGCAGCGTATCTGTGGGAGGCGAGGACCAAGCTGGCTACACCTTC.